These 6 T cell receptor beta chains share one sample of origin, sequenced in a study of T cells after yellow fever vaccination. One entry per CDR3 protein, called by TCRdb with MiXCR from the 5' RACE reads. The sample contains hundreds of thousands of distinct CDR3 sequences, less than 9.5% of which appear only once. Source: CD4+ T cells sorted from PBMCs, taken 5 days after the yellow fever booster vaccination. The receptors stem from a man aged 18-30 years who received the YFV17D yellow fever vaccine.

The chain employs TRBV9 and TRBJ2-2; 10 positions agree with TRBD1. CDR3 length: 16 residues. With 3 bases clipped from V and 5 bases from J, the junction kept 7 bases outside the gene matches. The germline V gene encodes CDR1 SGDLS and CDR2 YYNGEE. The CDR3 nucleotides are TGTGCCAGCAGCGCATCCGGGACAGGGGATACCGGGGAGCTGTTTTTT. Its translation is CASSASGTGDTGELFF.

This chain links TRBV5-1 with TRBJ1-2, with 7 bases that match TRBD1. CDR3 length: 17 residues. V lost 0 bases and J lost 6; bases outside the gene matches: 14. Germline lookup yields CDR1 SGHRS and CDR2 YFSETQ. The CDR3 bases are TGCGCCAGCAGCTTGGACAGGGGACCCACCCGTAGGGATGGCTACACCTTC. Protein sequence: CASSLDRGPTRRDGYTF.

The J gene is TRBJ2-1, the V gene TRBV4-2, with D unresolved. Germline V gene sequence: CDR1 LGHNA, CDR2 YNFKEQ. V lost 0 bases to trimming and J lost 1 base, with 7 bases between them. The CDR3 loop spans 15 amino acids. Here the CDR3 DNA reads TGTGCCAGCAGCCAAGATCTACAGTCCTACAATGAGCAGTTCTTC. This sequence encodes CASSQDLQSYNEQFF.

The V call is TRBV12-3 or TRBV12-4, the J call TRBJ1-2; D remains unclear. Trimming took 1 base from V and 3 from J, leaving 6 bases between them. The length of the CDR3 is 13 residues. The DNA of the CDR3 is TGTGCCAGCAGTTTAGTGTCAGACTATGGCTACACCTTC. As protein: CASSLVSDYGYTF.

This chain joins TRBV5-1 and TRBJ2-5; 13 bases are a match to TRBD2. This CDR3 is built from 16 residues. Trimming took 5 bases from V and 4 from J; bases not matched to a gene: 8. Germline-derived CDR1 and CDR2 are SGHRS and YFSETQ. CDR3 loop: CASSLEGLAGRETQYF. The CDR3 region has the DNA TGCGCCAGCAGTCTGGAGGGACTAGCGGGGCGAGAGACCCAGTACTTC.

In DNA form, the CDR3 reads TGTGCCAGCAGCACACCCCGGGACAGGGGCCGACCCGTCCAGTACTTC. It is translated as CASSTPRDRGRPVQYF. The rearrangement links TRBV13 to TRBJ2-5, with 10 nucleotides matching TRBD1. Germline lookup yields CDR1 PRHDT and CDR2 FYEKMQ (reference sequence). This CDR3 has 16 residues. After removal of 5 bases from V and 10 bases from J, the junction contained 16 bases not matched to a gene. Drawing the rest from reference TRBV13 and TRBJ2-5, the complete variable domain is AAGVIQSPRHLIKEKRETATLKCYPIPRHDTVYWYQQGPGQDPQFLISFYEKMQSDKGSIPDRFSAQQFSDYHSELNMSSLELGDSALYFCASSTPRDRGRPVQYFGPGTRLLVL.